This T cell receptor (beta chain) was identified during a study of T cell responses to AZD1222 COVID-19 vaccine (dated by TCRdb to about 2021). In terms of the full investigation: TCR sequencing was performed for 230 to 250 trial participants, of whom some 200 were given two doses of AZD1222 and around 25 were given two doses of MenACWY control vaccine. Trial participants were enrolled by age into subgroups of 18-55, 56-69 and 70-plus years, and roughly 150, 30 and 60 TCR-sequenced participants, respectively, were included in these subgroups. Points the paper makes about the study in general: Most participants were white British and females outnumbered males, and the authors suggested that clonal diversity may have been underestimated. Spike-specific TCR breadth and depth rose significantly after two AZD1222 doses compared with day 0 and with MenACWY recipients. Nearly half of unique spike-specific TCRs reportedly recognized epitopes outside regions mutated in the B.1.351 and B.1.1.7 variants. Conclusions about previously exposed vaccinees are limited because only 6 or 7 AZD1222 recipients were SARS-CoV-2 seropositive at baseline. Because no day 14 peak-response samples were available, repertoires were characterized only after the peak T cell response. In the small 56-69-year group, the increase in depth fell short of significance, most likely because of low power. Vaccine-associated CD4 TCRs spanned the whole spike protein, with dominant responses in regions 160-218 and 743-854.

The CDR3 contains 14 residues, cysteine and phenylalanine counted. CDR3 DNA is the only sequence kept; it has 42 bases, read in frame from the first base. Trimming removed 6 bases from V and 6 bases from J, leaving 12 bases between the germline ends. As encoded in the germline V gene, CDR1 is MNHEY while CDR2 is SVGAGI. The CDR3 regions of human TCRbeta chains were analyzed by immunosequencing. Processing in the source paper ran as follows. TCRs in the repertoires were compared against a reference library of SARS-CoV-2-specific TCRs that had been generated with the MIRA antigen-specificity platform. Breadth meant the fraction of unique TCRs that were SARS-CoV-2-associated, whereas depth meant the fraction of total T cells that were SARS-CoV-2-associated. Each spike-specific TCR was assigned to its reactive spike region and to a CD4 or CD8 class using the MIRA data. Log10-transformed breadth and depth values were compared by one-way ANOVA with Sidak's multiple comparisons tests. What TCRdb holds here is the immuneACCESS table cut down to in-frame rearrangements. Part of the clones is not present; checked against another copy, under half of the missing clones reflect an unresolved V gene, and the others are unexplained. V and J calls and clone size are those listed in that table; D and trimming were worked out from the DNA. This sample gives 120,000 or so clones in total; 90% to 95% of them show up just once. Less than 6% of the sample rests with the top ten.

This sample's time point label indicates: about 28 days (+/-7) after the second vaccine dose. AZD1222 recipients with second doses at about 4 weeks or about 12 weeks were pooled, because spike-specific TCR depth and breadth did not differ between schedules. Samples from vaccinated people were obtained from the UK trials COV001 and COV002, which included a single-blind randomized controlled phase 2/3 trial of AZD1222 (ChAdOx1 nCoV-19) in healthy adults. For TCRbeta chain sequencing, PBMC samples were collected from trial participants at day 0 and at day 28 after the second dose. As concerns this clone: What antigen it recognizes has not been identified. Nothing much larger sits one base from this clone, and base qualities are not available.

The clonotype comes from an adult who received the AZD1222 COVID-19 vaccine. The sample in question was peripheral blood, obtained 28 days after the second AZD1222 dose. The rearranged segments are TRBV6-5 and TRBJ1-6; the D gene is perhaps TRBD1, on 5 matching bases. The CDR3 has the sequence CASRGTGVNSPLHF. The bases read TGTGCCAGCAGGGGGACGGGGGTTAATTCACCCCTCCACTTT.